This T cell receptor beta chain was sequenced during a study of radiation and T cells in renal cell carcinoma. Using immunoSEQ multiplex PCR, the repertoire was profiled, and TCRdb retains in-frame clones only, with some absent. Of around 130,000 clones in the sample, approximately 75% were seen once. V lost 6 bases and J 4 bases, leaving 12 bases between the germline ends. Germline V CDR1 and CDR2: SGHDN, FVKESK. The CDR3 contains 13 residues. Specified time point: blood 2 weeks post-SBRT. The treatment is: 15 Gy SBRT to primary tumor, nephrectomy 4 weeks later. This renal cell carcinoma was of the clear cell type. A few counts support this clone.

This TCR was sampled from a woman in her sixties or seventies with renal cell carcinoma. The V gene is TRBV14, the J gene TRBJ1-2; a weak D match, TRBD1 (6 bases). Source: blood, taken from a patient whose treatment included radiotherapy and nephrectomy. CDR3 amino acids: CASRRTGSYGYTF. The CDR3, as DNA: TGTGCCAGCAGACGAACAGGGAGCTATGGCTACACCTTC.